This TCR beta chain was sequenced for a study of multiple sclerosis patients with progressive multifocal leukoencephalopathy. Study outcomes and limitations: Findings may reflect JC virus infection or just general immunocompromise. Before and during natalizumab, the clones expanded at PML already existed.

The time point here: more than ten months of natalizumab therapy. In the case of this clone: Its antigen is currently unknown.

This CDR3 has 16 residues. V trimming: 0 bases; J trimming: 0 bases; junction bases outside the gene matches: 4. Germline CDR1 SGHNT, CDR2 YYREEE (reference sequence). The assay was run at survey level. The table came from immunoSEQ multiplex PCR; TCRdb's copy has only in-frame clones and leaves some out. Of around 30,000 clones listed, around 90% are singletons. V is TRBV5-4 and J is TRBJ2-5, with 8 positions matching TRBD2. This receptor was identified in a human donor with multiple sclerosis. This sample comprised PBMCs, obtained from a patient treated with natalizumab. CDR3 DNA sequence: TGTGCCAGCAGCTTGGGTAGCGGGGCCTACCAAGAGACCCAGTACTTC. Its translation: CASSLGSGAYQETQYF.